In its sample, the clone carrying this T cell receptor beta chain was seen a few times. The antigen is undetermined. The sample comes from a study of T cells after yellow fever vaccination. Production of TCR cDNA was by 5'RACE template switching, which also added a universal primer site and UMIs. Using its own MiXCR run on the 5' RACE reads, TCRdb lists one record per CDR3 protein. The repertoire holds around 350,000 distinct CDR3 sequences, with around a tenth as singletons. Findings of the study overall: Post-booster reappearance was seen for most primary-vaccination clones (about 96% CD4, about 90% CD8).

The specimen was PBMCs, collected on the day of the first yellow fever vaccination. The sequence derives from a man aged 18 to 30 who received the YFV17D yellow fever vaccine.

The CDR3 spells CASNLGEMKDTEAFF. In DNA form, the CDR3 reads TGTGCCAGCAATCTGGGAGAGATGAAGGACACTGAAGCTTTCTTT. This chain connects TRBV5-8 to TRBJ1-1, with D unclear. This CDR3 has 15 amino acids. V was cut by 6 bases and J by 3 bases, with 18 bases left in between. CDR1 and CDR2 (germline): SGHTS, YDEGEE.